This T cell receptor beta chain was captured in a study of cytomegalovirus exposure and HLA in healthy donors. Broader study findings: Cytomegalovirus association was assigned to 170 or so TCR beta chains. Three CMV-associated chains were confirmed in vitro to be specific for CMV antigens.

The repertoire was sequenced with immunoSEQ multiplex PCR; TCRdb's copy has only in-frame clones and lacks some. Here the sample spans fewer than 350,000 clones, approximately 88% being singletons. The junction had 8 bases not matched to a gene; V was cut back by 4 bases and J by 6 bases. The germline V gene encodes CDR1 MNHNS and CDR2 SASEGT. There are 16 residues in the CDR3. Points on this clone: Its target is not known.

The J gene is TRBJ2-7, the V gene TRBV6-1; 14 bases are a match to TRBD2. The source of this sequence is a woman aged 18-29 years in good health and CMV-seronegative. Sequences were obtained from PBMCs. CDR3 sequence: CASSVRLAGGPGEQYF. The CDR3 region has the DNA TGTGCCAGCAGTGTACGACTAGCGGGAGGGCCCGGCGAGCAGTACTTC.